This T cell receptor (beta chain) appears in the sequencing data of a study of CD8 T cells in Susac syndrome. Study-wide results and limits: That the number of individuals in its TCR sequencing and HLA analysis was relatively small was acknowledged by the study.

About this clonotype itself: Its antigen is currently unknown.

When the RNA was reverse transcribed, random hexamers were used with an input of roughly 0.5 to 1 ug. Across 54 Vbeta and 13 Jbeta, TCR beta CDR3 was amplified with immunoSEQ multiplex PCR. Via MiXCR, TCRdb re-called the immunoSEQ multiplex PCR reads, giving one row per CDR3 protein. Of some 190,000 distinct CDR3 sequences in the sample, roughly 92% were seen once. CD8+ and CD4+ T cells taken from blood had their TCR beta sequenced. Both CD4+ and CD8+ T cells were negatively isolated, and TEMRA cells underwent FACS enrichment. Between the trimmed V and J ends, which lost 5 bases and 6 bases, there was a span of 20 bases. Germline CDR1 reads SGHAT; CDR2 reads FQNNGV. CDR3 size: 15 residues.

This clonotype originated in a human donor in good health. Source material: CD4+ T cells from PBMCs. V is TRBV11-2 and J is TRBJ2-7, with D tentatively TRBD1 (5 bases). The CDR3 nucleotides read TGTGCCAGCAGCCCGAGTCGAAATGCCAGGGCCGAGCAGTACTTC. It encodes CASSPSRNARAEQYF.